This T cell receptor (beta chain) was sequenced in a study of T cell changes during pregnancy in multiple sclerosis. This clone has just one count. The length of the CDR3 is 14 residues. Per the germline V gene, CDR1 is SGHKS and CDR2 is YYEKEE (reference sequence). The V and J ends lost 4 bases and 4 bases respectively, with 15 bases between them. Generated by immunoSEQ multiplex PCR, the TCRdb table keeps only in-frame clones and is missing some. Here the sample spans fewer than 50,000 clones, 94% being singletons. This clonotype was obtained from a female donor with multiple sclerosis, enrolled in a pregnancy study. Specimen: CD8+ T cells from peripheral blood mononuclear cells, collected before pregnancy. The chain joins TRBV5-5 to TRBJ2-7; D is perhaps TRBD1 (5 bases). This CDR3 is CASSRGAELYEQYF. The CDR3 nucleotides read TGTGCCAGCAGCCGTGGGGCAGAACTATACGAGCAGTACTTC. Full variable domain (outside the CDR3, taken from reference TRBV5-5 and TRBJ2-7): DAGVTQSPTHLIKTRGQQVTLRCSPISGHKSVSWYQQVLGQGPQFIFQYYEKEERGRGNFPDRFSARQFPNYSSELNVNALLLGDSALYLCASSRGAELYEQYFGPGTRLTVT.